Below, 22 T cell receptor beta chains from the same sample are listed, as sequenced in a study of cytomegalovirus exposure and HLA in healthy donors. This PCR relied on a set of 60 Vbeta primers and 13 Jbeta primers. Some clones are missing from TCRdb's copy, which holds only in-frame ones; the method was immunoSEQ multiplex PCR. The table has 140,000 to 150,000 clones, about three fifths seen once. Input material: PBMCs. The receptors were gathered from a male donor in good health and CMV-seronegative.

This chain uses TRBV29-1 with TRBJ1-1; the match to TRBD1 covers 10 bases. The CDR3 spans 13 residues. CDR1 is SQVTM, CDR2 ANQGSEA, per germline. V shed 4 bases and J 4 bases; nucleotides not matched to a gene: 3. The CDR3: CSVGQGAGTEAFF. The CDR3 nucleotides read TGCAGCGTTGGACAGGGGGCGGGCACTGAAGCTTTCTTT.

In DNA form, the CDR3 reads TGTGCCAGTAGTATCGACGGGGGGCGTGGAGTCACTGAAGCTTTCTTT. Protein: CASSIDGGRGVTEAFF. J is TRBJ1-1 and V is TRBV19, with a weak D call TRBD1 (6 bases). The ends were cut back, 3 bases at V and 4 bases at J, with 18 bases in the middle. The CDR3 extends over 16 amino acids. Looked up from germline, CDR1 is LNHDA and CDR2 is SQIVND (reference sequence).

In its sample, this clone was seen a few times. The chain employs TRBV4-1 and TRBJ2-5; possibly TRBD2 for D (5 bases). Germline loops: CDR1 MGHRA, CDR2 YSYEKL. The V end lost 2 bases, the J end lost 4 bases, and 11 bases lay between the germline ends. The CDR3 loop spans 14 amino acids. CDR3 amino acids: CASSQTRIPETQYF. The CDR3 DNA sequence: TGCGCCAGCAGCCAAACTAGAATCCCAGAGACCCAGTACTTC.

The chain couples TRBV25-1 to TRBJ2-6, with 10 bases fitting TRBD1. The CDR3 totals 17 residues. CDR1 and CDR2 from the germline V gene are MGHDK and SYGVNS. V lost 6 bases, J lost 2 bases, and 7 bases stayed unmatched. The CDR3 nucleotides are TGTGCCAGCAGACCTGGGACAGGGGACCCTGGGGCCAACGTCCTGACTTTC. Translated: CASRPGTGDPGANVLTF. Filled out from reference TRBV25-1 and TRBJ2-6, the complete variable domain reads EADIYQTPRYLVIGTGKKITLECSQTMGHDKMYWYQQDPGMELHLIHYSYGVNSTEKGDLSSESTVSRIRTEHFPLTLESARPSHTSQYLCASRPGTGDPGANVLTFGAGSRLTVL.

This sequence joins TRBV21-1 and TRBJ1-2; TRBD1, the table's D call, lacks a check against the DNA. TRBV21-1 is listed as a pseudogene. There are 16 residues in the CDR3. The CDR3: CASSKENRDRTYGYTF. The CDR3 bases are TGTGCCAGCAGCAAAGAAAACCGGGACAGGACCTATGGCTACACCTTC.

The V and J genes are TRBV5-6 and TRBJ1-1; D ambiguous. Per germline, CDR1 SGHDT and CDR2 YYEEEE. This CDR3 contains 13 residues. V was cut by 1 base and J by 3 bases, with 7 bases left in between. The DNA of the CDR3 is TGTGCCAGCAGCTTGAGGAGAGACACTGAAGCTTTCTTT. Residues: CASSLRRDTEAFF.

The gene calls are TRBV5-1 and TRBJ2-2; D perhaps matches TRBD2 (6 bases). Trimming removed 5 bases from V and 6 bases from J, with 11 bases in between. CDR3 length: 13 residues. CDR1 and CDR2 (germline): SGHRS, YFSETQ. In DNA form, the CDR3 reads TGCGCCAGCAGACCGGGGGTGGCCGGGGAGCTGTTTTTT. This sequence encodes CASRPGVAGELFF.

V usage is TRBV30 and J usage is TRBJ1-5, with TRBD1 as a possible D gene (6 bases). V lost 0 bases to trimming and J lost 6 bases, with 12 bases between them. There are 14 residues in the CDR3. Germline-derived CDR1 and CDR2 are GTSNPN and SVGIG (reference sequence). CDR3 sequence: CAWSVVGGSQPQHF. CDR3 DNA: TGTGCCTGGAGTGTTGTAGGGGGATCTCAGCCCCAGCATTTT.

J is TRBJ2-1 and V is TRBV9; tentatively, D is TRBD1 (6 bases). Deletions cut 2 bases from V and 5 bases from J, with 11 bases between. This CDR3 spans 14 amino acids. CDR1 is SGDLS, CDR2 YYNGEE, per germline. This CDR3 is CASSVWAGDNEQFF. In DNA form, the CDR3 reads TGTGCCAGCAGCGTCTGGGCAGGGGACAATGAGCAGTTCTTC.

This clone was picked up a small number of times. The chain joins TRBV19 to TRBJ2-7, with TRBD2 as a possible D gene (7 bases). Per germline, CDR1 LNHDA and CDR2 SQIVND (reference sequence). The CDR3 consists of 12 residues. V was clipped by 3 bases and J by 5 bases, with 8 bases between them. The DNA of the CDR3 is TGTGCCAGTAGTATCGGGGGGCACGAGCAGTACTTC. As protein: CASSIGGHEQYF. Looking up the rest from reference TRBV19 and TRBJ2-7 gives the full variable domain: DGGITQSPKYLFRKEGQNVTLSCEQNLNHDAMYWYRQDPGQGLRLIYYSQIVNDFQKGDIAEGYSVSREKKESFPLTVTSAQKNPTAFYLCASSIGGHEQYFGPGTRLTVT.

The chain joins TRBV6-1 to TRBJ2-3; 7 bases agree with TRBD2. The CDR3 has 15 amino acids. The ends lost 5 bases at V and 5 bases at J; junction bases unmatched: 10. Per germline, CDR1 MNHNS and CDR2 SASEGT. The CDR3 region is CASSLASGKRDTQYF. The CDR3 coding sequence is TGTGCCAGCAGTCTGGCTAGCGGCAAAAGAGATACGCAGTATTTT.

J is TRBJ1-6 and V is TRBV7-6; TRBD1 is a possible D gene (6 bases). This CDR3 comprises 14 residues. V shed 0 bases and J shed 9 bases, with 9 bases lying between them. CDR1 is SGHVS, CDR2 FNYEAQ, per germline. The CDR3 nucleotides are TGTGCCAGCAGCTTAGCATTACAGGGTTCACCCCTCCACTTT. Translation gives CASSLALQGSPLHF.

The V call is TRBV27, the J call TRBJ1-2; D is undetermined. Germline CDR1 is MNHEY and CDR2 is SMNVEV (reference sequence). The V gene lost 4 bases and the J gene lost 2 bases, with 14 bases spanning the gap. The CDR3 is 15 residues long. The CDR3 sequence is CASSSLFSQNYGYTF. CDR3 in DNA: TGTGCCAGCAGTTCTTTATTTAGCCAAAACTATGGCTACACCTTC.

This chain links TRBV4-2 with TRBJ2-1; 16 nucleotides agree with TRBD2. CDR3 length equals 19 residues. Germline V CDR1 and CDR2: LGHNA, YNFKEQ. Trimming at V came to 1 base and at J to 6 bases, leaving 9 bases not matched to a gene. CDR3 bases: TGTGCCAGCAGCCAAGGGGGACTAGCGGGGGGGCTTCGGCGCAATGAGCAGTTCTTC. Its protein product is CASSQGGLAGGLRRNEQFF.

The rearrangement links TRBV5-1 to TRBJ2-3, with D possibly TRBD1 on 6 matching bases. The CDR3 spans 15 residues. V lost 2 bases to trimming and J lost 0 bases, with 10 bases between them. Per germline, CDR1 SGHRS and CDR2 YFSETQ. The CDR3 region has the DNA TGCGCCAGCAGCTTACAGGGTCCTAGCACAGATACGCAGTATTTT. This sequence encodes CASSLQGPSTDTQYF.

This chain joins TRBV19 and TRBJ1-6; unclear D gene. V was pared by 5 bases and J by 7 bases, with 9 bases between. The CDR3 runs 13 residues. Germline-derived CDR1 and CDR2 are LNHDA and SQIVND (reference sequence). CDR3 nucleotide sequence: TGTGCCAGTAGTCCCACAGTGAATTCACCCCTCCACTTT. This sequence encodes CASSPTVNSPLHF.

In the case of this clone: The junction departs from germline at one end; a sequencing error may be responsible. The chain has TRBV6-5 and TRBJ1-1; 7 bases agree with TRBD1. There are 15 residues in the CDR3. CDR1 is MNHEY and CDR2 is SVGAGI in the germline V gene. Here the CDR3 reads CPSSYYRGKGTEAFF. CDR3 bases: TGTCCCAGCAGTTACTACAGGGGTAAGGGCACTGAAGCTTTCTTT.

The chain employs TRBV28 and TRBJ1-2; possibly TRBD1 for D (5 bases). This CDR3 contains 14 residues. The V gene's germline CDR1 is MDHEN and CDR2 SYDVKM. Trimming took 3 bases from V and 11 from J, leaving 19 bases between them. In nucleotides, the CDR3 is TGTGCCAGCAGTTTCCCGACCAGGGAAGGGAGGTACACCTTC. It is translated as CASSFPTREGRYTF.

As for this clone: In the same sample, other DNA sequences code for this CDR3. V usage is TRBV2 and J usage is TRBJ1-5; the D is unclear. This CDR3 has 14 residues. Germline loops: CDR1 SNHLY, CDR2 FYNNEI. Trimming stripped 6 bases from V and 0 bases from J, with 9 bases between. CDR3 coding DNA: TGTGCCAGCAGCCAGACTATTAGCAATCAGCCCCAGCATTTT. Protein product: CASSQTISNQPQHF.

The V and J genes are TRBV19 and TRBJ1-2; TRBD1 matches 9 bases. Germline V gene sequence: CDR1 LNHDA, CDR2 SQIVND (reference sequence). J gave up 7 bases and V 4 bases, and 10 bases lay outside the gene matches. CDR3 size: 15 residues. CDR3: CASSRGQGVYSGYTF. The CDR3 nucleotides read TGTGCCAGTAGTAGGGGACAGGGCGTTTACTCTGGCTACACCTTC.

The J gene is TRBJ1-2, the V gene TRBV18; 8 bases line up with TRBD1. This CDR3 contains 14 residues. Trimming cost V 2 bases and J 8 bases; bases outside gene matches: 7. Germline lookup yields CDR1 KGHSH and CDR2 LQKENI. CDR3 region: CASSPNDRGWGYTF. CDR3 in DNA: TGTGCCAGCTCACCAAACGACAGGGGCTGGGGCTACACCTTC. Using reference TRBV18 and TRBJ1-2 for the parts outside the CDR3, the full variable domain is NAGVMQNPRHLVRRRGQEARLRCSPMKGHSHVYWYRQLPEEGLKFMVYLQKENIIDESGMPKERFSAEFPKEGPSILRIQQVVRGDSAAYFCASSPNDRGWGYTFGSGTRLTVV.

J is TRBJ2-6 and V is TRBV7-2; 9 bases line up with TRBD1. V shed 1 base, J shed 1 base, and the junction held 8 bases outside the gene matches. Germline values: CDR1 SGHTA, CDR2 FQGNSA. The CDR3 is 19 amino acids. CDR3 loop: CASSLGWGTGKSGANVLTF. In DNA form, the CDR3 reads TGTGCCAGCAGCTTAGGGTGGGGGACAGGGAAATCTGGGGCCAACGTCCTGACTTTC.